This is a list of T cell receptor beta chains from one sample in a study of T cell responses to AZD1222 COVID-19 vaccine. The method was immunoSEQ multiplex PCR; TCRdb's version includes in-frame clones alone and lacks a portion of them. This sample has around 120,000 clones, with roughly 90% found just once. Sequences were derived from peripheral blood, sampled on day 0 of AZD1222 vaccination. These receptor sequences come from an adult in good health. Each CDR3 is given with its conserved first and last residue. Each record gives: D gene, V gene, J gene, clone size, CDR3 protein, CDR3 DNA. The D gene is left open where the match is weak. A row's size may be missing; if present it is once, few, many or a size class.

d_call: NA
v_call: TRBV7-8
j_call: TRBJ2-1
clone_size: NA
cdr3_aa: CASSPGWGEQFF
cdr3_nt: TGTGCCAGCAGCCCAGGGTGGGGTGAGCAGTTCTTC

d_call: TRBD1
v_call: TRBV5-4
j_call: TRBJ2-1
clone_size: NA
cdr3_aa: CASSLAGQGAFNEQFF
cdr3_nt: TGTGCCAGCAGCTTGGCGGGACAGGGGGCCTTCAATGAGCAGTTCTTC

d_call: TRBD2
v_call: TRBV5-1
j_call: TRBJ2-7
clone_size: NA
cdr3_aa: CASSLASGHSYEQYF
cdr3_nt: TGCGCCAGCAGCTTGGCTAGCGGGCACTCCTACGAGCAGTACTTC

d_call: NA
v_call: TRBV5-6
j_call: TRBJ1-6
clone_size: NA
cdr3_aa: CASRSGSTYNSPLHF
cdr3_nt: TGTGCCAGCCGTTCAGGATCTACCTATAATTCACCCCTCCACTTT

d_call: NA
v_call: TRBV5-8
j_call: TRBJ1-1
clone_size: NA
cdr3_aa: CASSLGRGRNTEAFF
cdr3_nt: TGTGCCAGCAGCTTGGGACGGGGGCGGAACACTGAAGCTTTCTTT

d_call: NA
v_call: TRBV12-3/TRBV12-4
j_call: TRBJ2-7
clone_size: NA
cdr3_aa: CASSRESVQYF
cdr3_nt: TGTGCCAGCAGCAGAGAGTCGGTGCAGTACTTC

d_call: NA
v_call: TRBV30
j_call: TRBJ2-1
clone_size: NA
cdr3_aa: CAWNVVGGNEQFF
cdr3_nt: TGTGCCTGGAACGTCGTAGGCGGGAATGAGCAGTTCTTC

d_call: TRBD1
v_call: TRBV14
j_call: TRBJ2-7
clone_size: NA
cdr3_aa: CASSHRDRGYEQYF
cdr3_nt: TGTGCCAGCAGCCATAGAGACAGGGGGTACGAGCAGTACTTC

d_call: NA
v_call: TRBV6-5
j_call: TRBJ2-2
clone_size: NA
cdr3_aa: CASSYPRGAAGELFF
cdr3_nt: TGTGCCAGCAGTTACCCCCGGGGGGCTGCCGGGGAGCTGTTTTTT

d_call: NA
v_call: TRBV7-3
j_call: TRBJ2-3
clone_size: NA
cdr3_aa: CASSPSEVTDTQYF
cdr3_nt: TGTGCCAGCAGCCCCAGTGAGGTCACAGATACGCAGTATTTT

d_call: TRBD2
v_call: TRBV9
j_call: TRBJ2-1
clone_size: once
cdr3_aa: CASSVVGGNNEQFF
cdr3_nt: TGTGCCAGCAGCGTTGTGGGAGGGAACAATGAGCAGTTCTTC

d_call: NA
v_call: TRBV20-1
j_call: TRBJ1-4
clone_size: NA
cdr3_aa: CSARGNEKLFF
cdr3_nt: TGCAGTGCTAGGGGAAATGAAAAACTGTTTTTT

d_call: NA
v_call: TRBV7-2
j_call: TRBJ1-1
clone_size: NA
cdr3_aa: CASRLGQLNTEAFF
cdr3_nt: TGTGCCAGCAGGTTAGGACAACTGAACACTGAAGCTTTCTTT

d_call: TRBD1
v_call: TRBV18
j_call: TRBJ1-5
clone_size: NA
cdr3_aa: CASSPSEGGLGYSNQPQHF
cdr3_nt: TGTGCCAGCTCACCCTCGGAAGGGGGCCTCGGGTATAGCAATCAGCCCCAGCATTTT

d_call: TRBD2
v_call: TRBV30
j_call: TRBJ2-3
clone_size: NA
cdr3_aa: CAWGSGTSGHTDTQYF
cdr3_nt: TGTGCCTGGGGATCCGGGACTAGCGGGCACACAGATACGCAGTATTTT

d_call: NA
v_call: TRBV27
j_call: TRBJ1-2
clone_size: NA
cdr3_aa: CASSLREGYGYTF
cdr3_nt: TGTGCCAGCAGTTTACGAGAGGGCTATGGCTACACCTTC

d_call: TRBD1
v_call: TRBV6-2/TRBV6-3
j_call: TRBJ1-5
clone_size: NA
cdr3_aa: CASSYSFGQVILGSNQPQHF
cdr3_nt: TGTGCCAGCAGTTACTCGTTCGGACAGGTAATCCTAGGTAGCAATCAGCCCCAGCATTTT

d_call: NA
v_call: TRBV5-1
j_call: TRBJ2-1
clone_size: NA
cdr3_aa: CASSHLDEQFF
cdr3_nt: TGCGCCAGCAGTCACCTAGATGAGCAGTTCTTC

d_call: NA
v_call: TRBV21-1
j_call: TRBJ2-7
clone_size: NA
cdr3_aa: CASSNRGREAYEQYF
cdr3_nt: TGTGCCAGCAGCAACCGGGGGCGCGAGGCCTACGAGCAGTACTTC

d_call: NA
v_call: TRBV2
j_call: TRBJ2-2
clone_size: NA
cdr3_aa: CASSIAGELFF
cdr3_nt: TGTGCCAGCTCAATAGCCGGGGAGCTGTTTTTT

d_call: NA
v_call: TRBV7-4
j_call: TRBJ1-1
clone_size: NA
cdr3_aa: CASSFGGGRHTEAFF
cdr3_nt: TGTGCCAGCAGCTTTGGGGGTGGCCGACACACTGAAGCTTTCTTT

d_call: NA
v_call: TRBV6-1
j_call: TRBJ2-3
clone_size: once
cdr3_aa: CASGSTSRRDTQYF
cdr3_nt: TGTGCCAGCGGCTCGACTTCTCGGAGGGATACGCAGTATTTT

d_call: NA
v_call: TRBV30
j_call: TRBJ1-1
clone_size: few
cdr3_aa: CAWSSGVNTEAFF
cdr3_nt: TGTGCCTGGAGTTCTGGGGTGAACACTGAAGCTTTCTTT

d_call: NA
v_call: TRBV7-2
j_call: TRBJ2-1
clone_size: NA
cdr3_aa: CASSNLNEQFF
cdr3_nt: TGTGCCAGCAGCAACCTCAATGAGCAGTTCTTC

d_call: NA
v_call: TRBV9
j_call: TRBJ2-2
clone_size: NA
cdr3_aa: CASSVKARGTGELFF
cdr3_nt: TGTGCCAGCAGCGTAAAGGCCAGAGGCACCGGGGAGCTGTTTTTT

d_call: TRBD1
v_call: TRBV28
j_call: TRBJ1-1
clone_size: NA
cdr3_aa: CASNPGTGGVDMAFF
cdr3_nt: TGTGCCAGCAACCCGGGGACAGGGGGCGTCGATATGGCTTTCTTT

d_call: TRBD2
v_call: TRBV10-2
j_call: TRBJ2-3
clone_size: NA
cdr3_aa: CASSETLAGEGIGTDTQYF
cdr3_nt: TGCGCCAGCAGTGAGACCCTAGCGGGAGAAGGGATCGGCACAGATACGCAGTATTTT

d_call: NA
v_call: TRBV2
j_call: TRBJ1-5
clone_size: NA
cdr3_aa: CASSADSRQPQHF
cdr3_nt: TGTGCCAGCTCCGCGGACAGCCGCCAGCCCCAGCATTTT

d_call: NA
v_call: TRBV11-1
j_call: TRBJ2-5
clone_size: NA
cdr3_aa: CASSHGTFQETQYF
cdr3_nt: TGTGCCAGCAGTCACGGGACATTCCAAGAGACCCAGTACTTC

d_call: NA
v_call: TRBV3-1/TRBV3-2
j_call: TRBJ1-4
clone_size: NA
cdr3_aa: CASSQESGRTNEKLFF
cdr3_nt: TGTGCCAGCAGCCAAGAGTCAGGGAGGACTAATGAAAAACTGTTTTTT

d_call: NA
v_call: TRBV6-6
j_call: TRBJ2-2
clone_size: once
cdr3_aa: CASTSGQNTGELFF
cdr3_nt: TGTGCCAGCACCTCGGGACAGAACACCGGGGAGCTGTTTTTT

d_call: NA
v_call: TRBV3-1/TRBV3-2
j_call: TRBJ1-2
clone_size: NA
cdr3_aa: CASSPILGQANYGYTF
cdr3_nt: TGTGCCAGCAGCCCCATTTTAGGGCAGGCTAACTATGGCTACACCTTC

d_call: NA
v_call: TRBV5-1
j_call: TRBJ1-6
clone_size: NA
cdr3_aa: CASSFYGGTDSPLHF
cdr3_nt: TGCGCCAGCAGCTTTTATGGAGGAACCGATTCACCCCTCCACTTT

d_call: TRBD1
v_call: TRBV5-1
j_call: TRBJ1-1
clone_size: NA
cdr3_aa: CASSLVGRGREVGAFF
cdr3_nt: TGCGCCAGCAGCTTGGTCGGCAGGGGGCGCGAAGTAGGAGCTTTCTTT

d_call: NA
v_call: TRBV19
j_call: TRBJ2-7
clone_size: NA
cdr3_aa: CASSPGLHYEQYF
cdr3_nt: TGTGCCAGTAGCCCGGGACTCCACTACGAGCAGTACTTC

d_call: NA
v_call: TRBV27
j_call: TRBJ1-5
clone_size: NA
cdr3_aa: CASLPFGQGGNQPQHF
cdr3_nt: TGTGCCAGCCTTCCCTTCGGCCAGGGAGGTAATCAGCCCCAGCATTTT

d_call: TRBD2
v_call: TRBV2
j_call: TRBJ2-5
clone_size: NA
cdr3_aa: CASRATRAGGETQYF
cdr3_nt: TGTGCCAGCAGAGCTACTAGGGCGGGAGGGGAGACCCAGTACTTC

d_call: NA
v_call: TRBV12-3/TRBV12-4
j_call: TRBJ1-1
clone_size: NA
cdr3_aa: CASSLTVNTEAFF
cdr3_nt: TGTGCCAGCAGTTTGACAGTGAACACTGAAGCTTTCTTT

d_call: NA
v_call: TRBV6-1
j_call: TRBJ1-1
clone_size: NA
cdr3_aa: CASSENRGGIAEAFF
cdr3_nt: TGTGCCAGCAGTGAAAATAGGGGAGGTATCGCTGAAGCTTTCTTT

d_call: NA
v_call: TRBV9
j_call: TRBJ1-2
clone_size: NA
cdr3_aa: CASSGRTAANYGYTF
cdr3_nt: TGTGCCAGCAGCGGAAGGACAGCGGCTAACTATGGCTACACCTTC